These 21 T cell receptor beta chains were all obtained from the same sample, sequenced in a study of Graves' ophthalmopathy and Graves' hyperthyroidism. TCR beta CDR3 regions were amplified from RNA transcripts. Second-round multiplex PCR followed a first-round RT-PCR using HTBI primers. TCRdb independently ran MiXCR on the multiplex PCR reads; one entry per CDR3 protein. Among more than 150,000 distinct CDR3 sequences listed, approximately 40% were seen once. The material sequenced was peripheral blood. These receptors originate from a woman in her thirties or forties with Graves' ophthalmopathy.

The chain uses TRBV28 and TRBJ1-5; the match to TRBD1 covers 9 bases. The V gene's germline CDR1 is MDHEN and CDR2 SYDVKM. V lost 6 bases, J lost 6 bases, and 9 bases stayed unmatched. This CDR3 region has 15 residues. CDR3 region: CASRKQGAVRQPQHF. As DNA, the CDR3 is TGTGCCAGCAGAAAACAGGGGGCAGTTCGTCAGCCCCAGCATTTT.

Ten or more counts support this clonotype. The chain is built from TRBV11-3 and TRBJ2-5; TRBD1 is a possible D gene (6 bases). CDR3 length: 14 amino acids. The V gene's germline CDR1 is SGHNT and CDR2 YENEEA. Trimming removed 3 bases from V and 10 bases from J, with 18 bases in between. The CDR3 here is CASSFRGGGEVQYF. Here the CDR3 DNA reads TGTGCCAGCAGCTTCAGGGGTGGAGGTGAGGTCCAGTACTTC.

This clonotype was seen more than once but under ten times. CDR3: CAAGGSGANVLTF. The DNA for the CDR3 is TGTGCCGCAGGGGGCTCTGGGGCCAACGTCCTGACTTTC. The gene calls are TRBV6-2 or TRBV6-3 and TRBJ2-6; 7 bases agree with TRBD1. This CDR3 is built from 13 residues. Germline CDR1 is MNHEY and CDR2 is SVGEGT. J lost 0 bases, V lost 11 bases, and 1 base had no gene match.

This chain links TRBV19 with TRBJ1-1; D is unresolved. In germline, CDR1 is LNHDA, CDR2 SQIVND (reference sequence). V lost 3 bases and J 4 bases, leaving 15 bases between the germline ends. This CDR3 is 15 amino acids long. The CDR3 sequence is CASSIKSALGTEAFF. The CDR3 DNA follows: TGTGCCAGTAGTATTAAATCGGCATTGGGCACTGAAGCTTTCTTT.

This clonotype was picked up many times. The chain uses TRBV28 and TRBJ2-5; D is unresolved. V was clipped by 5 bases and J by 0 bases, with 7 bases between them. Germline values: CDR1 MDHEN, CDR2 SYDVKM. The CDR3 spans 13 residues. The CDR3 DNA is TGTGCCAGCAGTCCGTCCTACCAAGAGACCCAGTACTTC. Its translation: CASSPSYQETQYF.

This clonotype was counted at least ten times. The chain employs TRBV27 and TRBJ2-5, with 12 nucleotides matching TRBD2. Germline-derived CDR1 and CDR2 are MNHEY and SMNVEV (reference sequence). V was clipped by 3 bases and J by 1 base; unmatched bases: 9. This CDR3 has 18 amino acids. CDR3 loop: CASSFRTSGTMGQETQYF. In DNA form, the CDR3 reads TGTGCCAGCAGTTTTCGGACTAGCGGGACCATGGGCCAAGAGACCCAGTACTTC.

This clonotype appeared many times. The rearrangement uses TRBV7-6 and TRBJ1-3; the D is unclear. Trimming removed 4 bases at V and 3 bases at J, with 10 bases between. CDR1 and CDR2 (germline): SGHVS, FNYEAQ. The CDR3 is made up of 14 amino acids. The CDR3 region has the DNA TGTGCCAGCAGCTCATCTGTACGTGGAAACACCATATATTTT. Residues: CASSSSVRGNTIYF.

This clonotype was counted at least ten times. The CDR3 sequence is CSAGTGQGQPQHF. The CDR3 DNA follows: TGCAGTGCTGGGACAGGGCAAGGTCAGCCCCAGCATTTT. V and J are TRBV20-1 and TRBJ1-5; 9 bases align to TRBD1. Germline loops: CDR1 DFQATT, CDR2 SNEGSKA (reference sequence). The CDR3 has 13 amino acids. V lost 5 bases to trimming and J lost 6 bases; unmatched junction nucleotides: 5.

This clonotype was observed many times. This sequence may be a read error, since a much larger clone differs from it by one base. The chain uses TRBV6-2 or TRBV6-3 and TRBJ1-1; no clear D gene. Germline CDR1 is MNHEY and CDR2 is SVGEGT. The CDR3 is 13 residues long. CDR3 residues: CASTDNLNTKAFF. As DNA, the CDR3 is TGTGCCAGCACAGACAACTTGAACACTAAAGCTTTCTTT.

This clonotype was counted at least ten times. J is TRBJ2-7 and V is TRBV12-3 or TRBV12-4; 8 bases are shared with TRBD1. The CDR3 has 13 amino acids. V shed 3 bases, J shed 2 bases, and the junction held 0 bases outside the gene matches. In nucleotides, the CDR3 is TGTGCCAGCAGTTTGGACAGGGCCTACGAGCAGTACTTC. Its translation: CASSLDRAYEQYF.

The V call is TRBV6-1, the J call TRBJ1-6; D remains ambiguous. CDR1 and CDR2 (germline): MNHNS, SASEGT. Trimming cost V 2 bases and J 9 bases, with 8 bases left between them. The CDR3 extends over 13 amino acids. CDR3: CASSETLTSPLHF. For the CDR3, the DNA is TGTGCCAGCAGTGAAACCCTGACTTCACCCCTCCACTTT.

This clonotype was picked up many times. This chain connects TRBV5-4 to TRBJ1-2; D is perhaps TRBD1 (5 bases). The CDR3 is 13 amino acids. V was shortened by 5 bases and J by 7 bases, with 15 bases between the two germline ends. Germline V gene sequence: CDR1 SGHNT, CDR2 YYREEE (reference sequence). CDR3 coding DNA: TGTGCCAGCAGTACAGCTGACAGCTCTGGCTACACCTTC. Its protein product is CASSTADSSGYTF.

This clonotype came up a few times. V gene TRBV19 combines with J gene TRBJ1-3; possibly TRBD1 for D (6 bases). CDR1 is LNHDA and CDR2 is SQIVND in the germline V gene (reference sequence). The V and J ends lost 4 bases and 15 bases respectively, with 16 bases between them. The CDR3 runs 12 residues. The CDR3 coding sequence is TGTGCCAGTAGTAAACGGACAGCCCCCGCATATTTT. Translation gives CASSKRTAPAYF.

The table lists this clonotype with many counts. This may be a read error, as it is one base from a much larger clone. This chain connects TRBV2 to TRBJ2-7; D might be TRBD1 (6 bases). Trimming removed 4 bases at V and 2 bases at J, with 6 bases between. Germline V CDR1 and CDR2: SNHLY, FYNNEI. This CDR3 spans 12 amino acids. This CDR3 is CASSGQAYEQYF. The CDR3 nucleotides are TGTGCCAGCAGTGGACAGGCCTACGAGCAGTACTTC.

This clonotype was detected only a few times. V gene TRBV3-1 combines with J gene TRBJ1-2; no clear D. The germline V and J ends were trimmed by 4 bases and 8 bases, with 14 bases remaining between them. The CDR3 is made up of 13 amino acids. CDR1 is LGHDT and CDR2 is YNNKEL in the germline V gene (reference sequence). The CDR3 coding sequence is TGTGCCAGCAGCCCTCGGTATGGCTTAGGCTACACCTTC. It codes for CASSPRYGLGYTF.

This clonotype has at least ten counts. The V and J genes are TRBV4-2 and TRBJ2-2, with a tentative D call TRBD2 (5 bases). CDR3 size: 19 residues. V lost 1 base and J 2 bases, leaving 20 bases between the germline ends. The germline V gene encodes CDR1 LGHNA and CDR2 YNFKEQ. CDR3 nucleotides: TGTGCCAGCAGCCAAGTTAAAAACACGCGGACTCATAACACCGGGGAGCTGTTTTTT. This translates into CASSQVKNTRTHNTGELFF.

This clonotype was observed at least ten times. This chain connects TRBV27 to TRBJ2-7, with a weak D call TRBD2 (6 bases). CDR1 and CDR2 from the germline V gene are MNHEY and SMNVEV (reference sequence). This CDR3 comprises 14 residues. V was trimmed by 6 bases and J by 2 bases, leaving 14 bases between them. CDR3 amino acids: CASSPGGAPYEQYF. The CDR3, as DNA: TGTGCCAGCAGCCCCGGAGGGGCCCCCTACGAGCAGTACTTC.

Many counts were recorded for this clonotype. V and J are TRBV28 and TRBJ1-5, with D uncertain. Trimming removed 4 bases from V and 7 bases from J, with 8 bases in between. The CDR3 covers 12 residues. The germline CDR1 and CDR2 sequences are MDHEN and SYDVKM. The DNA of the CDR3 is TGTGCCAGCAGTTGGGTGGGCCAGCCCCAGCATTTT. This gives the protein CASSWVGQPQHF.

This clonotype has at least ten counts. The chain carries TRBV20-1 and TRBJ1-5; 7 bases agree with TRBD1. This CDR3 is built from 14 residues. Unmatched junction bases numbered 5, after V lost 0 bases and J lost 6 bases. CDR1 and CDR2 from the germline V gene are DFQATT and SNEGSKA (reference sequence). The CDR3 sequence is CSARDRRGLQPQHF. Written as DNA, the CDR3 is TGCAGTGCTAGAGATAGGAGGGGGCTTCAGCCCCAGCATTTT.

This clonotype has at least ten counts. The genes are TRBV27 and TRBJ1-6, with 10 bases that match TRBD1. From germline, CDR1 is MNHEY and CDR2 SMNVEV (reference sequence). V trimming: 7 bases; J trimming: 7 bases; junction bases outside the gene matches: 7. This CDR3 is built from 15 residues. In DNA, the CDR3 is TGTGCCAGCAATCCGGGACAGGGGACAAATTCACCCCTCCACTTT. This translates into CASNPGQGTNSPLHF.

This clonotype was counted ten times or more. The chain uses TRBV4-3 and TRBJ2-7, with no clear D. Trimming pared 0 bases from V and 3 bases from J, leaving 6 bases between. CDR1 and CDR2 (germline): LGHNA, YSLEER. This CDR3 spans 13 amino acids. CDR3 sequence: CASSQDRSYEQYF. The CDR3 coding sequence is TGCGCCAGCAGCCAAGATCGTAGCTACGAGCAGTACTTC.